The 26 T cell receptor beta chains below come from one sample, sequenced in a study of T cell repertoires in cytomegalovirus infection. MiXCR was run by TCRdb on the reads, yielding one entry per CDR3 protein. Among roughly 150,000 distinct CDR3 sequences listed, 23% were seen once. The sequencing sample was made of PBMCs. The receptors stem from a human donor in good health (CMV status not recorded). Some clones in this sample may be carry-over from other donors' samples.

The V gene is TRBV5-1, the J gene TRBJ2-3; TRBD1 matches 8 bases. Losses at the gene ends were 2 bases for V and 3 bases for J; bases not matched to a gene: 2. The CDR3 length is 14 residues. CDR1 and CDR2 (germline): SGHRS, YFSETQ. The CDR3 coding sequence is TGCGCCAGCAGCTTACAGGGGGTAACAGATACGCAGTATTTT. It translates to CASSLQGVTDTQYF. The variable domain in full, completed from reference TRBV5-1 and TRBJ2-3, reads KAGVTQTPRYLIKTRGQQVTLSCSPISGHRSVSWYQQTPGQGLQFLFEYFSETQRNKGNFPGRFSGRQFSNSRSEMNVSTLELGDSALYLCASSLQGVTDTQYFGPGTRLTVL.

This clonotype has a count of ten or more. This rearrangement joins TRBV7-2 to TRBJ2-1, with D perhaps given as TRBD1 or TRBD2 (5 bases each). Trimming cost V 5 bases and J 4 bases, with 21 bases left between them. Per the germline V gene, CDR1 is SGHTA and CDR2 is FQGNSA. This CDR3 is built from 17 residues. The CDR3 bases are TGTGCCAGCAGCCCTATAGGGGTCCGGGAATTTTACAATGAGCAGTTCTTC. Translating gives CASSPIGVREFYNEQFF.

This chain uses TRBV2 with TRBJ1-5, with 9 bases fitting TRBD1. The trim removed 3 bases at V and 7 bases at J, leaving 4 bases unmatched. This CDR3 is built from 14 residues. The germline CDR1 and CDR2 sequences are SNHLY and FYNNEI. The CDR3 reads CASSEDRGKQPQHF. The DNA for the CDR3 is TGTGCCAGCAGTGAGGACAGGGGAAAACAGCCCCAGCATTTT.

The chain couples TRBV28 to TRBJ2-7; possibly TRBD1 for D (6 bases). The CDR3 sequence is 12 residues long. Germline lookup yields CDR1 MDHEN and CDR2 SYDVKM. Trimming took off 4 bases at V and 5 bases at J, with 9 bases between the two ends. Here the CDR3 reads CASSSRTDEQYF. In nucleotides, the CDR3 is TGTGCCAGCAGTTCCCGGACAGACGAGCAGTACTTC. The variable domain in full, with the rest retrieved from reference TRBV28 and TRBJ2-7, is DVKVTQSSRYLVKRTGEKVFLECVQDMDHENMFWYRQDPGLGLRLIYFSYDVKMKEKGDIPEGYSVSREKKERFSLILESASTNQTSMYLCASSSRTDEQYFGPGTRLTVT.

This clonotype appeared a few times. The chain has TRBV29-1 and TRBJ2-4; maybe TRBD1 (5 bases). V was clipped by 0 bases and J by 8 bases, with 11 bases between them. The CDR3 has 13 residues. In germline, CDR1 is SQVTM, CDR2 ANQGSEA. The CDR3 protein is CSVEEGKGDIQYF. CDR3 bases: TGCAGCGTTGAAGAGGGAAAAGGGGACATTCAGTACTTC.

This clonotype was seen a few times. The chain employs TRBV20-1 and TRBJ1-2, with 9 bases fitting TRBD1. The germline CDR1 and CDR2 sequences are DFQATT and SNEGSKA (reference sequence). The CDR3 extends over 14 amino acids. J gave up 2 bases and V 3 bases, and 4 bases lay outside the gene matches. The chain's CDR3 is CSASPGTGNYGYTF. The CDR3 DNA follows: TGCAGTGCTAGTCCCGGGACAGGGAACTATGGCTACACCTTC.

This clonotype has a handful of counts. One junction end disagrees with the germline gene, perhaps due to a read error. The CDR3 bases are TGTGCTAGCAGCTTAAAGCTCGGGGCCAATTCACCCCTCCACTTT. This sequence encodes CASSLKLGANSPLHF. The chain is built from TRBV7-7 and TRBJ1-6; D may be TRBD1 (5 bases). The CDR3 extends over 15 amino acids. CDR1 is SSHAT and CDR2 is FNYEAQ in the germline V gene (reference sequence).

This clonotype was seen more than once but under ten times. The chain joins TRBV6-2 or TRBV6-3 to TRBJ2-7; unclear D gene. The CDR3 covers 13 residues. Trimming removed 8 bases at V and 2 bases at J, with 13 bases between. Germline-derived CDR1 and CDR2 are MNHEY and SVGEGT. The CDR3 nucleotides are TGTGCCAGCGGCGCAGTCGGAACCTACGAGCAGTACTTC. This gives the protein CASGAVGTYEQYF.

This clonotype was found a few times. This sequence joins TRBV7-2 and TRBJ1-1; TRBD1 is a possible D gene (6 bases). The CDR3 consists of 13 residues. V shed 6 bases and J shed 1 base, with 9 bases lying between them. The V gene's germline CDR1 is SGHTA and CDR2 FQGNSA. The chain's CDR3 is CASSNRANTEAFF. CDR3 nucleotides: TGTGCCAGCAGTAACAGGGCGAACACTGAAGCTTTCTTT.

The chain's CDR3 is CASSIEETSAPDEQFF. CDR3 sequence (DNA): TGTGCCAGTAGTATAGAGGAGACTAGCGCCCCCGATGAGCAGTTCTTC. The rearrangement joins TRBV19 to TRBJ2-1; 8 positions agree with TRBD2. Per the germline V gene, CDR1 is LNHDA and CDR2 is SQIVND (reference sequence). The CDR3 has 16 residues. Trimming took 0 bases from V and 8 from J; bases not matched to a gene: 9.

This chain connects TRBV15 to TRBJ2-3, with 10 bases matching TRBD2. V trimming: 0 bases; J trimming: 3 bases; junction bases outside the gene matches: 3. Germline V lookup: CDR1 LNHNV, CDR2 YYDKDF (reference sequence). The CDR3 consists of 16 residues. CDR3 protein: CATSRDLAGGTDTQYF. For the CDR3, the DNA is TGTGCCACCAGCAGAGATTTAGCGGGAGGAACAGATACGCAGTATTTT.

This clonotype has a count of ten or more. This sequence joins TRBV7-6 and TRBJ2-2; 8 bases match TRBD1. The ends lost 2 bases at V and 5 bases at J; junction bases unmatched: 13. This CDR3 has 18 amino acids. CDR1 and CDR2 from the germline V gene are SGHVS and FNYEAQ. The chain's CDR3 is CASSLSPNRGSGTGELFF. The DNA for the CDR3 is TGTGCCAGCAGCTTATCTCCTAACAGGGGGTCAGGAACCGGGGAGCTGTTTTTT. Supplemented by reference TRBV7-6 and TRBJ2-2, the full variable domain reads GAGVSQSPRYKVTKRGQDVALRCDPISGHVSLYWYRQALGQGPEFLTYFNYEAQQDKSGLPNDRFSAERPEGSISTLTIQRTEQRDSAMYRCASSLSPNRGSGTGELFFGEGSRLTVL.

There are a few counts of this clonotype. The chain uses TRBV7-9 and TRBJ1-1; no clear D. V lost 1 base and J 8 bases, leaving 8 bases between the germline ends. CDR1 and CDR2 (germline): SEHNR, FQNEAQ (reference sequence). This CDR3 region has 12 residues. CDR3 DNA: TGTGCCAGCAGCTTAGACAGCAACGAAGCTTTCTTT. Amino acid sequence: CASSLDSNEAFF.

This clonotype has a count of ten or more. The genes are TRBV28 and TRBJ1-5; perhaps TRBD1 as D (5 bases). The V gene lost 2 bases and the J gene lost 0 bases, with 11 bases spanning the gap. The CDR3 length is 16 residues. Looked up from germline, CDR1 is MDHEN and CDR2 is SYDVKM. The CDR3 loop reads CASSLRQGFSNQPQHF. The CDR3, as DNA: TGTGCCAGCAGTTTACGGCAGGGATTTAGCAATCAGCCCCAGCATTTT.

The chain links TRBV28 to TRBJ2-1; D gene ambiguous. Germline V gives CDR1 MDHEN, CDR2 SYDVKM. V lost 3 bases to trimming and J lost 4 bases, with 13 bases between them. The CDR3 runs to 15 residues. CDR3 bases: TGTGCCAGCAGTTTGAGCTTGAACCTTTACAATGAGCAGTTCTTC. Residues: CASSLSLNLYNEQFF.

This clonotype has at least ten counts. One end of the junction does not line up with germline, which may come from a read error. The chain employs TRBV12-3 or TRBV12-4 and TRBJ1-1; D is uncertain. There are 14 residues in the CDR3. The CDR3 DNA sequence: TGTGCCAGCAGCTTAGGTGGGATGAACACTGAAGCTTTCTTT. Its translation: CASSLGGMNTEAFF.

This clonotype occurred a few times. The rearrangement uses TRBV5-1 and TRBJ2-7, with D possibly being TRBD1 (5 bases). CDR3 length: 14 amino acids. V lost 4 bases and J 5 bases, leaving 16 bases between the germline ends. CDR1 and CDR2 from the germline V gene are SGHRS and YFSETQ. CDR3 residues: CASSPRSQGDEQYF. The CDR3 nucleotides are TGCGCCAGCAGCCCCCGTAGTCAGGGCGACGAGCAGTACTTC. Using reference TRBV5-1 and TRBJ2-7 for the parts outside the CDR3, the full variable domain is KAGVTQTPRYLIKTRGQQVTLSCSPISGHRSVSWYQQTPGQGLQFLFEYFSETQRNKGNFPGRFSGRQFSNSRSEMNVSTLELGDSALYLCASSPRSQGDEQYFGPGTRLTVT.

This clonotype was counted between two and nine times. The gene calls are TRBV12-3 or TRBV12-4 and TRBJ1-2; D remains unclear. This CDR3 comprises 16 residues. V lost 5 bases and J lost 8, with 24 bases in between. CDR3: CASSPGSGSPWEGYTF. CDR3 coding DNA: TGTGCCAGCAGTCCGGGGTCGGGCAGCCCTTGGGAAGGCTACACCTTC.

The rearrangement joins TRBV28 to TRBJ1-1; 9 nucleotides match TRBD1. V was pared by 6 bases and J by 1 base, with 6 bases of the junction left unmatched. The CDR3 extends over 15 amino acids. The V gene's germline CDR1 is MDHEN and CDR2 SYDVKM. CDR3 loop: CASRGGTGWNTEAFF. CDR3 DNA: TGTGCCAGCAGGGGAGGGACAGGGTGGAACACTGAAGCTTTCTTT.

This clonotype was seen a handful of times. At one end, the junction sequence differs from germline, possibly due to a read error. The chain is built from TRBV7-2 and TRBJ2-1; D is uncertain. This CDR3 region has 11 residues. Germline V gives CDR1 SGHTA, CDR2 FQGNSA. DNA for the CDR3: TGTGCCAGCAGTTCCTCCAATGAGCAGTTCTTC. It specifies CASSSSNEQFF.

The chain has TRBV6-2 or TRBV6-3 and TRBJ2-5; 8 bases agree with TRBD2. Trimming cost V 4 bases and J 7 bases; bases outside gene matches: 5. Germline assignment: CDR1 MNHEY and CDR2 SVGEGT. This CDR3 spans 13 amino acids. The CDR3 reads CASSLGLGATQYF. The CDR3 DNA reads TGTGCCAGCAGTTTGGGACTAGGGGCGACCCAGTACTTC.

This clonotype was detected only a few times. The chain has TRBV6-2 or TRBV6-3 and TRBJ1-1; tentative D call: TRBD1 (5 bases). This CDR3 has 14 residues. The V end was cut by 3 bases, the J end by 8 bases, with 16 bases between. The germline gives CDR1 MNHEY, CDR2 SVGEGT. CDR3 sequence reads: CASSYAGVGGEAFF. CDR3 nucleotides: TGTGCCAGCAGTTATGCCGGTGTTGGGGGGGAAGCTTTCTTT.

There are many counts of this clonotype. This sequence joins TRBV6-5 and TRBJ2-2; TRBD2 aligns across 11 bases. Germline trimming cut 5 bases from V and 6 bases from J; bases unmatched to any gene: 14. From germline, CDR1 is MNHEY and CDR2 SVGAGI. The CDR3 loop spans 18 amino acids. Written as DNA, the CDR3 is TGTGCCAGCAGTCCTTTTTCCGGGACTAGCGGTATTGCCGGGGAGCTGTTTTTT. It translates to CASSPFSGTSGIAGELFF.

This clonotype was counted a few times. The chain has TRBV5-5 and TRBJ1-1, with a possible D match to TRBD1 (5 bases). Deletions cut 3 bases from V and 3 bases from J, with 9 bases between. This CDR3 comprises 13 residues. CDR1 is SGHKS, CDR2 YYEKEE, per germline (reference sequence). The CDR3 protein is CASSWAGDTEAFF. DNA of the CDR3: TGTGCCAGCAGCTGGGCGGGGGACACTGAAGCTTTCTTT. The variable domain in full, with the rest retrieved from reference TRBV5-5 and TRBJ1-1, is DAGVTQSPTHLIKTRGQQVTLRCSPISGHKSVSWYQQVLGQGPQFIFQYYEKEERGRGNFPDRFSARQFPNYSSELNVNALLLGDSALYLCASSWAGDTEAFFGQGTRLTVV.

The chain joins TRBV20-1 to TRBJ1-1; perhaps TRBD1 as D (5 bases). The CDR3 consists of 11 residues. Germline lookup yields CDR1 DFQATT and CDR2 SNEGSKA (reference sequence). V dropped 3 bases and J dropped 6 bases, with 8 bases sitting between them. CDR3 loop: CSARGGAEAFF. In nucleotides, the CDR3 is TGCAGTGCTAGGGGGGGGGCTGAAGCTTTCTTT.

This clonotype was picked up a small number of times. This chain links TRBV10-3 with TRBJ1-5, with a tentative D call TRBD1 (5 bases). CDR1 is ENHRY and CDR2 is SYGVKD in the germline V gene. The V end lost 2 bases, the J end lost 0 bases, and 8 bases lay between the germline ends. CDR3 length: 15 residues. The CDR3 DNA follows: TGTGCCATCAGTGAGGGACAAGATAGCAATCAGCCCCAGCATTTT. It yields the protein CAISEGQDSNQPQHF.